These 5 T cell receptor beta chains were sequenced from one sample in a study of T cell responses to AZD1222 COVID-19 vaccine. TCRdb's copy holds only in-frame clones and misses some; the assay was immunoSEQ multiplex PCR. The repertoire consists of approximately 100,000 clones, with about 82% occurring once and the leading ten covering under 1.5%. The material sequenced was peripheral blood, taken on day 0 of AZD1222 vaccination. The receptors shown here come from an adult in good health.

The gene calls are TRBV2 and TRBJ1-2; D is undetermined. Germline lookup yields CDR1 SNHLY and CDR2 FYNNEI. Between the trimmed V and J ends, which lost 2 bases and 1 base, there was a span of 11 bases. The CDR3 consists of 15 residues. CDR3 amino acids: CASSETAANNYGYTF. In DNA, the CDR3 is TGTGCCAGCAGTGAAACGGCGGCGAATAACTATGGCTACACCTTC.

Only one count was recorded for this clone. This chain joins TRBV19 and TRBJ1-2, with D hard to call. This CDR3 region has 15 residues. CDR1 LNHDA and CDR2 SQIVND come from the germline V gene (reference sequence). With 9 bases removed from V and 8 bases from J, the gap between germline ends came to 25 bases. Here the CDR3 reads CASKSPDYLRYGYTF. The CDR3 coding sequence is TGTGCCAGCAAAAGCCCGGATTACCTTCGGTACGGCTACACCTTC.

CDR3 sequence reads: CASSFGAGGRWTEAFF. For the CDR3, the DNA is TGTGCCAGCAGTTTCGGGGCAGGGGGAAGATGGACTGAAGCTTTCTTT. The rearrangement joins TRBV28 to TRBJ1-1; 7 bases fit TRBD1. The V segment lost 3 bases and the J segment 5 bases; nucleotides outside the gene matches: 12. CDR1 is MDHEN and CDR2 is SYDVKM in the germline V gene. The CDR3 length is 16 residues.

This rearrangement joins TRBV18 to TRBJ2-1; 7 nucleotides agree with TRBD1. V lost 4 bases, J lost 1 base, and 13 bases stayed unmatched. This CDR3 has 18 amino acids. The germline gives CDR1 KGHSH, CDR2 LQKENI. CDR3 sequence reads: CASSQSQRQGGSYNEQFF. The CDR3 nucleotides are TGTGCCAGCTCACAGAGTCAAAGACAGGGTGGATCCTACAATGAGCAGTTCTTC.

V usage is TRBV9 and J usage is TRBJ2-2; no reliable D call. Germline-derived CDR1 and CDR2 are SGDLS and YYNGEE. V was clipped by 3 bases and J by 5 bases, with 8 bases between them. This CDR3 comprises 13 residues. CDR3 region: CASSDPRTGELFF. The CDR3 nucleotides are TGTGCCAGCAGCGACCCGAGGACCGGGGAGCTGTTTTTT.